These T cell receptor beta chains were read from a single sample in a study of sequential checkpoint blockade in melanoma. Generated by immunoSEQ multiplex PCR, the TCRdb table keeps only in-frame clones and is missing some. The sample lists around 5,000 clones; approximately 25% were seen once. Sample: tumor tissue (inferred from file names), taken from a patient given nivolumab and ipilimumab in sequence. Receptors were obtained from a human donor with melanoma. Both conserved end residues are part of each CDR3. Fields, in order: D gene, V gene, J gene, CDR3 protein. A D gene is named only where the DNA matches it firmly.

TRBD2,TRBV6-8,TRBJ2-7,CASDLSGDSYEQYF
.,TRBV4-1,TRBJ1-1,CASTSAGGESEAFF
.,TRBV6-8,TRBJ1-2,CASSYGSGGYYGYTF
TRBD1,TRBV14,TRBJ1-2,CASSHDRVNYGYTF
TRBD1,TRBV28,TRBJ1-1,CASGEGAMNTEAFF
TRBD1,TRBV11-3,TRBJ2-5,CASSLEGTEQETQYF
.,TRBV19,TRBJ2-1,CASLKVGDQSRGPFF
TRBD2,TRBV6-8,TRBJ2-3,CASSSSGGRDTQYF
.,TRBV6-8,TRBJ1-2,CASSPTKDGTYGYTF
.,TRBV6-8,TRBJ1-4,CASSTPGAGEKLFF
TRBD1,TRBV6-8,TRBJ2-2,CASSHPYRGMNTGELFF
.,TRBV6-8,TRBJ2-1,CASSYSPEAASSYNEQFF
.,TRBV11-3,TRBJ1-2,CASSLLVTNYGYTF
.,TRBV11-3,TRBJ1-2,CASSLGVAGNYGYTF
.,TRBV10-3,TRBJ1-5,CAISESFGNQPQHF
.,TRBV19,TRBJ2-7,CASSAAYEQYF
.,TRBV9,TRBJ1-6,CASRNPGDLDSYNSPLHF
.,TRBV5-1,TRBJ2-7,CASSLEGTLGNEQYF
.,TRBV11-3,TRBJ1-4,CASSSKREVEKLFF
.,TRBV2,TRBJ2-5,CASSEQIYQETQYF